This T cell receptor (beta chain) was sequenced during a study of prognosis after radiotherapy for stage I lung cancer (dated by TCRdb to the early 2020s). As for the study more broadly: Roughly 20 stage I NSCLC patients were enrolled in Nanjing, China, between early 2018 and early 2019. SBRT was delivered in 3 to 5 fractions with a biologically effective dose of at least 100 Gy, and image-guided IMRT or VMAT was used for delivery. Newly diagnosed primary stage I lung tumors were found in fourteen patients, while oligometastatic NSCLC after surgical resection of the primary tumor was found in roughly 5. Peripheral blood TCR beta repertoires were profiled in stage I NSCLC patients before and after stereotactic body radiotherapy, and the repertoires were related to distant failure. The cohort included about a dozen men and several women, with a median age of roughly 74 years and a range of roughly 50 to 85 years. In every patient, SBRT was given without any concurrent therapy. Tumor histology was squamous cell carcinoma in 6 to 8 patients and adenocarcinoma in twelve. A total of approximately 40 blood samples from 19 patients were sequenced, with one sample obtained before and one obtained after SBRT for each patient. Four of the 19 patients developed distant metastases after SBRT, at a median of approximately 7 months; the other 15 showed no significant progression. Every patient was deemed medically inoperable, about a dozen because of comorbidities and several because they refused surgery.

V lost 8 bases and J lost 1 base; the stretch between them is 14 bases long. Reading from cysteine to phenylalanine, the CDR3 counts 15 amino acids. The only DNA kept is the CDR3, 45 bases in frame from the first base. The germline V gene specifies MNHNS as CDR1 and SASEGT as CDR2. Findings and caveats that apply to the study as a whole: No adjustment for multiple comparisons was applied to any of the reported P values. Post-SBRT Shannon entropy and its change from baseline were lower in patients who developed distant metastases; baseline Shannon entropy was not associated with metastases. Unique TCR clone counts fell after SBRT (median about 10,000 before versus about 7,400 after; Wilcoxon paired P=0.011). The small cohort and short follow-up limited the study, so independent validation of the findings is needed. Whether the expanded TCR clones were tumor-specific was not determined. Differences by metastasis status were reportedly seen in TRBV and TRBJ usage frequencies, involving two V genes at baseline and, after SBRT, under 10 V genes and two J genes.

This clonotype has a count of ten or more. What this receptor recognizes is not known. It has no much larger one-base neighbor in the sample; base qualities were not kept. All patients had node-negative disease on CT and PET/CT, and none had a history of other malignancies or prior chemotherapy or radiotherapy. At each of two time points, six milliliters of peripheral venous blood were collected into EDTA tubes. Ficoll-Paque Plus density-gradient centrifugation was used to isolate PBMCs. Immediately after collection, samples were stored at -80 degrees C until analysis. Two rounds of multiplex PCR on genomic DNA were used to amplify the TCR beta CDR3 region. The first PCR round used primers specific to each TRBV and TRBJ gene, with sequences filed in Chinese patent CN105087789A. The second PCR round used universal primers. The Roche High Pure PCR Template Preparation Kit was used to extract genomic DNA from frozen PBMCs. Paired-end sequencing with 151 bp reads was performed on the libraries using an Illumina HiSeq 3000. Per the authors' processing: CutAdapt was used to remove raw reads lacking the multiplex PCR primer sequences. Using PEAR, the high-quality paired reads were merged into contigs. By aligning each contig to reference sequences, MiXCR assigned the TRB V, D and J gene segments to that contig. To remove sequencing errors, CDR3 sequences were clustered according to base quality and sequence similarity. Shannon entropy, normalized by the natural log of the productive TCR sequence number, served as the measure of diversity. To get clonality, Shannon entropy was divided by the natural log of the number of unique clonotypes, and that result was subtracted from one. Using the Youden index from ROC curves, the researchers picked the repertoire-metric cut-offs for progression-free survival, and all analyses were carried out in R 3.5.3. TCRdb trimmed the raw reads at Q25, called clones with MiXCR and kept productive beta chains. Each CDR3 protein gets just one entry, which takes the most common genes and DNA from the rows behind it. The V and J calls were not made by the authors but by TCRdb's processing. The sample table records fewer than 50,000 distinct CDR3 sequences; about 24% of these occur just once. Of the sample, around a quarter falls within the top ten clones.

The receptor chain draws on TRBV6-1 and TRBJ2-2; the D gene is unclear. The sequences come from PBMCs, collected before or after stereotactic body radiation therapy (not recorded which). This TCR came from a donor over 45 with non-small cell lung cancer. The bases read TGTGCCAGCGGATCCCTCCGAGGGAACACCGGGGAGCTGTTTTTT. Its translation reads: CASGSLRGNTGELFF.